The 12 T cell receptor beta chains below all came from one sample that was sequenced in a study of PD-L1 blockade in urothelial cancer. The assay was immunoSEQ multiplex PCR, and TCRdb's table has in-frame clones only and misses some. In the table there are roughly 100,000 clones, about 85% of which are singletons. The input for sequencing was PBMCs, taken around atezolizumab (anti-PD-L1) treatment. The receptor set was obtained from a man aged 50-60 years with urothelial cancer.

This chain links TRBV11-2 with TRBJ2-7; D is perhaps TRBD2 (6 bases). The V gene's germline CDR1 is SGHAT and CDR2 FQNNGV. The CDR3 length is 15 residues. V lost 5 bases and J 6 bases, leaving 20 bases between the germline ends. CDR3 DNA sequence: TGTGCCAGCAGCCGTTTAATCCGGGGGAGTGCCGAGCAGTACTTC. Its translation: CASSRLIRGSAEQYF.

The chain has TRBV18 and TRBJ2-1, with 7 bases identical to TRBD1. Germline values: CDR1 KGHSH, CDR2 LQKENI. The V gene end was trimmed by 2 bases and the J gene end by 9 bases; junction bases not matched to a gene: 7. This CDR3 contains 14 residues. The CDR3 nucleotides read TGTGCCAGCTCACCAGAGGGGGCGCTGGTTGAGCAGTTCTTC. Protein product: CASSPEGALVEQFF.

The V and J genes are TRBV7-9 and TRBJ2-1; tentative D call: TRBD2 (5 bases). V shed 5 bases and J shed 4 bases, with 18 bases lying between them. This CDR3 is built from 16 residues. CDR1 and CDR2 (germline): SEHNR, FQNEAQ (reference sequence). CDR3 in DNA: TGTGCCAGCAGCCACCGGACTGACGGTGGGTACAATGAGCAGTTCTTC. Protein sequence: CASSHRTDGGYNEQFF. Supplemented by reference TRBV7-9 and TRBJ2-1, the full variable domain reads DTGVSQNPRHKITKRGQNVTFRCDPISEHNRLYWYRQTLGQGPEFLTYFQNEAQLEKSRLLSDRFSAERPKGSFSTLEIQRTEQGDSAMYLCASSHRTDGGYNEQFFGPGTRLTVL.

The gene calls are TRBV7-2 and TRBJ2-7; no firm D call. With 3 bases removed from V and 3 bases from J, the gap between germline ends came to 9 bases. The length of the CDR3 is 13 residues. Germline V gene sequence: CDR1 SGHTA, CDR2 FQGNSA. DNA of the CDR3: TGTGCCAGCAGCTTTTTCTCCTACTACGAGCAGTACTTC. Translation gives CASSFFSYYEQYF.

This chain uses TRBV28 with TRBJ1-1, with TRBD1 identical over 7 bases. Germline lookup yields CDR1 MDHEN and CDR2 SYDVKM. There are 13 residues in the CDR3. J lost 4 bases, V lost 3 bases, and 2 bases had no gene match. The chain's CDR3 is CASSFRDSTEAFF. The CDR3 DNA sequence: TGTGCCAGCAGTTTCCGGGACAGCACTGAAGCTTTCTTT.

The chain couples TRBV9 to TRBJ2-7; possible D gene TRBD2, 6 bases. The length of the CDR3 is 15 residues. The germline V gene encodes CDR1 SGDLS and CDR2 YYNGEE. V was clipped by 2 bases and J by 1 base, with 13 bases between them. CDR3 sequence: CASSVGSGNSYEQYF. CDR3 sequence (DNA): TGTGCCAGCAGCGTCGGTAGCGGTAATTCCTACGAGCAGTACTTC.

This chain connects TRBV7-9 to TRBJ2-7; the D gene is possibly TRBD1 (6 bases). The CDR3 runs 14 residues. The germline CDR1 and CDR2 sequences are SEHNR and FQNEAQ (reference sequence). V was trimmed by 5 bases and J by 4 bases, leaving 15 bases between them. The CDR3 sequence: CASSPRGGRYEQYF. CDR3 bases: TGTGCCAGCAGCCCCAGGGGCGGGCGGTACGAGCAGTACTTC.

CDR3 bases: TGCGCCAGCAGCGGGGGCGTGGAGGGCTACACCTTC. This translates into CASSGGVEGYTF. V usage is TRBV5-1 and J usage is TRBJ1-2; possibly TRBD1 for D (6 bases). Germline V lookup: CDR1 SGHRS, CDR2 YFSETQ. This CDR3 has 12 residues. V was clipped by 4 bases and J by 8 bases, with 12 bases between them.

The V call is TRBV6-5, the J call TRBJ1-1; TRBD1 agrees at 7 bases. V gave up 6 bases and J gave up 0 bases; unmatched junction bases: 7. The CDR3 extends over 15 amino acids. The germline gives CDR1 MNHEY, CDR2 SVGAGI. The DNA for the CDR3 is TGTGCCAGCAGCTGGGGACAGTACCTGAACACTGAAGCTTTCTTT. Its protein product is CASSWGQYLNTEAFF.

This chain connects TRBV18 to TRBJ2-3, with 8 bases identical to TRBD2. This CDR3 is built from 17 residues. Germline V CDR1 and CDR2: KGHSH, LQKENI. V lost 3 bases to trimming and J lost 0 bases; unmatched junction nucleotides: 8. DNA of the CDR3: TGTGCCAGCTCACCCCAATCCGGCGGGAGGAGCACAGATACGCAGTATTTT. Its protein product is CASSPQSGGRSTDTQYF.

The chain combines TRBV5-1 with TRBJ2-3, with D maybe TRBD1 (6 bases). V lost 4 bases, J lost 0 bases, and 9 bases lay in between. CDR3 length: 14 amino acids. Germline-derived CDR1 and CDR2 are SGHRS and YFSETQ. The CDR3: CASSEGHSTDTQYF. In DNA form, the CDR3 reads TGCGCCAGCAGCGAGGGACACAGCACAGATACGCAGTATTTT.

J is TRBJ1-1 and V is TRBV27, with 11 bases matching TRBD1. The V segment lost 6 bases and the J segment 6 bases; nucleotides outside the gene matches: 6. Germline assignment: CDR1 MNHEY and CDR2 SMNVEV (reference sequence). The CDR3 is made up of 14 amino acids. CDR3 sequence (DNA): TGTGCCAGCAGCCTGGACAGGGGGCGGCCTGAAGCTTTCTTT. Amino acids: CASSLDRGRPEAFF.